The following is a T cell receptor beta chain sequence with its context. Its antigen is as yet unknown. This sample is drawn from a study of T-cell reconstitution after alpha-beta-depleted transplantation in children. Study-level results: Surviving recipient T cells and thymic progenitors underlay high day-60 TCRbeta diversity in some patients. The study reportedly traced alpha-beta T cells about two months after transplant to several hundred expanded graft clones. T-cell numbers and diversity, one year after transplant, stemmed largely from T cells that were newly produced.

The CDR3 extends over 15 amino acids. V lost 0 bases and J 5 bases, leaving 13 bases between the germline ends. Germline lookup yields CDR1 SGHRS and CDR2 YFSETQ. Preparation of the TCRbeta library used unique molecular identifiers. MiXCR was run by TCRdb on the PCR reads, yielding one entry per CDR3 protein. Of about 580,000 distinct CDR3 sequences listed, under 25% are singletons. This rearrangement joins TRBV5-1 to TRBJ2-3; D might be TRBD1 (5 bases). This TCR was recovered from a boy younger than two who had a stem cell transplant for acute myeloid leukemia, so the T cells may come from the graft donor. The starting material was PBMCs, mostly from graft donor cells, obtained 360 days after TCRalphabeta/CD19-depleted stem cell transplant. The CDR3, as DNA: TGCGCCAGCAGCTTGGCAGGCAGGGCCGTAGATACGCAGTATTTT. Its protein product is CASSLAGRAVDTQYF.